Given below is one T cell receptor (beta chain) in context. Its antigen is not yet known. Base-call qualities are not available, and no considerably larger clone is one nucleotide away. This sample is part of a study of CD8 T cells in Susac syndrome (dated by TCRdb to the late 2010s). In the study overall: Repertoire sequencing was used to test whether CD8+ T cell activation and differentiation in Susac syndrome was antigen driven. The full study reports these points: The number of individuals in the TCR sequencing and HLA analysis was recognized as being relatively small.

High-throughput TCR beta sequencing profiled peripheral blood CD8+ and CD4+ T cells from healthy donors, Susac syndrome patients and multiple sclerosis patients. The healthy donors served as controls matched for age and sex. CD8+ TEMRA cells were enriched by FACS, while bulk CD8+ and CD4+ T cells were purified by magnetic negative isolation. Blood was collected in EDTA tubes and processed within 24 hours, with PBMCs isolated through density gradient centrifugation. PBMCs intended for TCR sequencing were frozen in liquid nitrogen and were later thawed in a 37 degrees C water bath. Purity of sorted or isolated CD4+, CD8+ and CD8+ TEMRA cells was at least 90%. RNA was extracted with the RNeasy kit and roughly 0.45 to 1 ug was reverse transcribed using random hexamers. The immunoSEQ multiplex PCR assay, covering 54 Vbeta and 13 Jbeta segments, was used to amplify TCR beta CDR3 regions. To correct PCR amplification bias, a synthetic template baseline was used for both primer optimization and computational correction. As for the authors' bioinformatics: Reads were annotated to V, D and J genes according to IMGT and were analyzed with immunoSEQ Analyzer, with only productive sequences retained. Clonality was calculated as one minus the Shannon entropy normalized by log2 of the number of productive unique sequences. Public and private clones were assessed among the 100 most prevalent clones of each patient and control. A clone was defined as Susac-specific if it was absent from the healthy and MS cohorts, from over a thousand published viral clones and from other ImmuneACCESS disease sequences. The public reads were run again by TCRdb, first through fastp at Q25 and then through MiXCR, and only productive beta chains were kept. Rows matching on CDR3 protein sequence are summarized as one entry with the most common DNA and genes. The V and J calls, along with clone size, are taken from TCRdb and not from the paper's own processing. Present in this sample are 100,000 to 150,000 distinct CDR3 sequences, over 90% of which were seen just once. The ten most abundant clones make up more than 0.095% of the sample.

Sequencing used CD4+ T cells from PBMCs. This receptor was obtained from a human donor in good health.

The sequenced DNA is TGCGCCAGCAGCTTGGGGGGACAGGGCAAGTACGAGCAGTACTTC. Its coded protein is CASSLGGQGKYEQYF. The rearrangement joined TRBV5-1 to TRBJ2-7; 9 bases in the middle match TRBD1. V trim: 0 bases; J trim: 4 bases; unmatched bases: 5. Spanning cysteine to phenylalanine, the CDR3 consists of 15 amino acids. Just CDR3 DNA is preserved here, 45 bases in frame from base 1. CDR1 and CDR2, per the germline V gene, are SGHRS and YFSETQ.